The 28 T cell receptor beta chains presented below share a single source sample, sequenced in a study of T cells after yellow fever vaccination. TCRdb called the 5' RACE reads again in MiXCR, with one record for every CDR3 protein. Found here are hundreds of thousands of distinct CDR3 sequences, 4.1% of them singletons; the top ten hold 20% to 25%. The input for sequencing was PBMCs, taken 5 days after the yellow fever booster vaccination. Receptors were obtained from a man younger than 35 who received the YFV17D yellow fever vaccine.

As DNA, the CDR3 is TGTGCCAGCAGTGAATTGGACAGGGGGACCACTGAAGCTTTCTTT. Its protein is CASSELDRGTTEAFF. The chain combines TRBV25-1 with TRBJ1-1; TRBD1 matches 10 bases. The CDR3 is 15 residues long. CDR1 and CDR2 from the germline V gene are MGHDK and SYGVNS. The V and J ends lost 1 base and 4 bases, in that order; junction bases with no gene match: 3.

This clonotype has only a few counts. This chain links TRBV27 with TRBJ2-3; the match to TRBD2 covers 12 bases. Germline CDR1 reads MNHEY; CDR2 reads SMNVEV (reference sequence). The CDR3 runs to 17 residues. J lost 3 bases, V lost 3 bases, and 7 bases had no gene match. The CDR3 DNA is TGTGCCAGCAGTTTGCTAGCGGGGGGGCCTAAGACAGATACGCAGTATTTT. Translated, it gives CASSLLAGGPKTDTQYF.

There are a few counts of this clonotype. CDR3: CATSRDWARGTDTQYF. DNA for the CDR3: TGTGCCACCAGCAGAGATTGGGCACGCGGCACAGATACGCAGTATTTT. V usage is TRBV15 and J usage is TRBJ2-3, with D uncertain. Per germline, CDR1 LNHNV and CDR2 YYDKDF (reference sequence). The V and J ends lost 0 bases and 1 base respectively, with 11 bases between them. The CDR3 spans 16 residues.

This clonotype was counted many times. The rearrangement joins TRBV5-1 to TRBJ1-1, with 7 bases matching TRBD1. Germline CDR1 SGHRS, CDR2 YFSETQ. The ends lost 4 bases at V and 0 bases at J; junction bases unmatched: 6. The CDR3 totals 15 residues. CDR3 nucleotides: TGCGCCAGCAGCGCTAGACAGGGAATGAACACTGAAGCTTTCTTT. Translation gives CASSARQGMNTEAFF.

This clonotype was detected ten times or more. The CDR3: CASTPGGEQYV. CDR3 bases: TGCGCCAGCACCCCAGGGGGCGAGCAGTACGTC. The chain couples TRBV5-1 to TRBJ2-7; 7 positions match TRBD1. CDR1 and CDR2 from the germline V gene are SGHRS and YFSETQ. The CDR3 has 11 amino acids. Trimming took 6 bases from V and 6 from J; bases not matched to a gene: 3.

This clonotype turned up a few times. V usage is TRBV11-2 and J usage is TRBJ1-2, with D possibly matching TRBD1 (5 bases). Per the germline V gene, CDR1 is SGHAT and CDR2 is FQNNGV. With 4 bases removed from V and 4 bases from J, the gap between germline ends came to 16 bases. This CDR3 has 15 residues. DNA for the CDR3: TGTGCCAGCAGCTCCCTCCGGCAGGGCGGCTATGGCTACACCTTC. Its protein is CASSSLRQGGYGYTF. Supplemented by reference TRBV11-2 and TRBJ1-2, the full variable domain reads EAGVAQSPRYKIIEKRQSVAFWCNPISGHATLYWYQQILGQGPKLLIQFQNNGVVDDSQLPKDRFSAERLKGVDSTLKIQPAKLEDSAVYLCASSSLRQGGYGYTFGSGTRLTVV.

The chain joins TRBV19 to TRBJ1-2; TRBD1 aligns across 9 bases. Trimming cost V 7 bases and J 3 bases; bases outside gene matches: 9. The germline gives CDR1 LNHDA, CDR2 SQIVND (reference sequence). There are 15 residues in the CDR3. Here the CDR3 DNA reads TGTGCCAGTACCCCTCGGGACAGGGCGGACTATGGCTACACCTTC. Translation gives CASTPRDRADYGYTF.

This clonotype was counted ten times or more. The gene calls are TRBV4-1 and TRBJ1-2, with TRBD1 identical over 7 bases. The ends lost 1 base at V and 6 bases at J; junction bases unmatched: 11. CDR1 and CDR2 from the germline V gene are MGHRA and YSYEKL. This CDR3 contains 16 residues. The CDR3, as DNA: TGCGCCAGCAGCCAAGTTTTACGTCGACAGGGCCATGGCTACACCTTC. Translating it yields CASSQVLRRQGHGYTF.

The chain employs TRBV15 and TRBJ1-4, with TRBD1 matching 7 bases. This CDR3 has 16 residues. Germline V CDR1 and CDR2: LNHNV, YYDKDF (reference sequence). V lost 2 bases and J lost 6; bases outside the gene matches: 9. The CDR3 reads CATSRSADRVDEKLFF. CDR3 nucleotide sequence: TGTGCCACCAGCAGATCCGCCGACAGGGTGGATGAAAAACTGTTTTTT. Combining the CDR3 with reference TRBV15 and TRBJ1-4 gives the whole variable domain DAMVIQNPRYQVTQFGKPVTLSCSQTLNHNVMYWYQQKSSQAPKLLFHYYDKDFNNEADTPDNFQSRRPNTSFCFLDIRSPGLGDTAMYLCATSRSADRVDEKLFFGSGTQLSVL.

The sample holds a few counts of this clonotype. The V and J genes are TRBV2 and TRBJ1-6; D is ambiguous. V gave up 8 bases and J gave up 7 bases, with 12 bases separating them. Looked up from germline, CDR1 is SNHLY and CDR2 is FYNNEI. The CDR3 is 13 amino acids. CDR3 protein: CASVTRPNSPLHF. CDR3 coding DNA: TGTGCCAGCGTAACCCGTCCGAATTCACCCCTCCACTTT.

This clonotype was recorded at least ten times. The gene calls are TRBV5-1 and TRBJ2-1, with D unclear. Per the germline V gene, CDR1 is SGHRS and CDR2 is YFSETQ. The CDR3 covers 12 residues. V lost 6 bases, J lost 6 bases, and 10 bases lay in between. The CDR3 nucleotides read TGCGCCAGCACCTCTGGAACCAATGAGCAGTTCTTC. It codes for CASTSGTNEQFF.

This clonotype was observed a handful of times. The chain joins TRBV7-2 to TRBJ2-6; TRBD1 is a possible D gene (6 bases). V dropped 5 bases and J dropped 12 bases, with 14 bases sitting between them. CDR1 and CDR2 (germline): SGHTA, FQGNSA. This CDR3 has 13 amino acids. In DNA form, the CDR3 reads TGTGCCAGCAGCACCTCTGGGGGCCCCGTCCTGACTTTC. It yields the protein CASSTSGGPVLTF.

The sample holds a few counts of this clonotype. J is TRBJ1-5 and V is TRBV5-6, with a possible D match to TRBD1 (5 bases). The CDR3 runs 14 residues. From germline, CDR1 is SGHDT and CDR2 YYEEEE. V lost 3 bases and J lost 3, with 10 bases in between. For the CDR3, the DNA is TGTGCCAGCAGCTCGACAGCGAACAATCAGCCCCAGCATTTT. Its translation is CASSSTANNQPQHF.

The genes are TRBV5-1 and TRBJ1-2; the D gene is possibly TRBD1 (5 bases). The germline V gene encodes CDR1 SGHRS and CDR2 YFSETQ. The CDR3 runs to 15 residues. Trimming took off 4 bases at V and 6 bases at J, with 19 bases between the two ends. The CDR3 sequence: CASSKESGGRDGYTF. As DNA, the CDR3 is TGCGCCAGCAGCAAGGAAAGCGGGGGACGAGATGGCTACACCTTC.

This clonotype came up a few times. The gene calls are TRBV5-1 and TRBJ2-3; D is possibly TRBD2 (7 bases). The CDR3 sequence is 14 residues long. Germline lookup yields CDR1 SGHRS and CDR2 YFSETQ. The V end was cut by 7 bases, the J end by 3 bases, with 15 bases between. CDR3 loop: CASGWGGPTDTQYF. The CDR3 DNA reads as TGCGCCAGCGGGTGGGGGGGCCCGACAGATACGCAGTATTTT. The variable domain in full, with the rest retrieved from reference TRBV5-1 and TRBJ2-3, is KAGVTQTPRYLIKTRGQQVTLSCSPISGHRSVSWYQQTPGQGLQFLFEYFSETQRNKGNFPGRFSGRQFSNSRSEMNVSTLELGDSALYLCASGWGGPTDTQYFGPGTRLTVL.

The chain employs TRBV5-5 and TRBJ2-3, with 10 bases matching TRBD2. Trimming at V came to 4 bases and at J to 2 bases, leaving 7 bases not matched to a gene. Germline V gene lookup returns CDR1 SGHKS and CDR2 YYEKEE (reference sequence). The CDR3 contains 16 residues. The DNA of the CDR3 is TGTGCCAGCAGCCAGAGCGGGGGGGTTTACACAGATACGCAGTATTTT. Protein sequence: CASSQSGGVYTDTQYF.

This clonotype was observed a handful of times. V and J are TRBV5-1 and TRBJ2-5; 10 nucleotides line up with TRBD2. CDR3 length: 15 residues. Trimming at V came to 6 bases and at J to 4 bases, leaving 9 bases not matched to a gene. The germline V gene encodes CDR1 SGHRS and CDR2 YFSETQ. DNA for the CDR3: TGCGCCAGCACCCCTAGCGGGGGAGGGAGAGAGACCCAGTACTTC. As protein: CASTPSGGGRETQYF.

This clonotype came up a few times. The V call is TRBV28, the J call TRBJ1-1; a weak D match, TRBD1 (5 bases). Germline V gene sequence: CDR1 MDHEN, CDR2 SYDVKM. Trimming removed 8 bases at V and 1 base at J, with 14 bases between. The CDR3 has 14 residues. This CDR3 reads CASPRDSRNTEAFF. CDR3 DNA sequence: TGTGCCAGCCCACGGGACTCTCGGAACACTGAAGCTTTCTTT.

The chain recombines TRBV7-9 with TRBJ2-6; D ambiguous. The ends were cut back, 3 bases at V and 0 bases at J, with 6 bases in the middle. The CDR3 consists of 15 residues. Per germline, CDR1 SEHNR and CDR2 FQNEAQ (reference sequence). CDR3 coding DNA: TGTGCCAGCAGCTTTGGTAACTCTGGGGCCAACGTCCTGACTTTC. This codes for CASSFGNSGANVLTF.

This clonotype was detected a few times. J is TRBJ1-2 and V is TRBV7-2; unclear D gene. Germline V gives CDR1 SGHTA, CDR2 FQGNSA. V was pared by 1 base and J by 1 base, with 4 bases between. The length of the CDR3 is 13 residues. The CDR3 DNA sequence: TGTGCCAGCAGCTTAGACTATAACTATGGCTACACCTTC. Its translation is CASSLDYNYGYTF.

This clonotype was seen only a few times. V gene TRBV7-2 combines with J gene TRBJ2-3; no clear D gene. The CDR3 spans 14 residues. CDR1 is SGHTA and CDR2 is FQGNSA in the germline V gene. Trimming shortened V by 4 bases and J by 7 bases, and 15 bases separated the two germline ends. In nucleotides, the CDR3 is TGTGCCAGCAGCTCCGGGCCGGCACTCAATACGCAGTATTTT. Encoded protein: CASSSGPALNTQYF.

This clonotype has ten or more counts. The rearrangement links TRBV7-2 to TRBJ2-3; TRBD1 aligns across 7 bases. V shed 6 bases and J 2 bases; nucleotides not matched to a gene: 5. The CDR3 contains 14 residues. Germline V lookup: CDR1 SGHTA, CDR2 FQGNSA. This chain's CDR3 is CASRLDRDTDTQYF. CDR3 DNA: TGTGCCAGCAGACTAGACAGGGACACAGATACGCAGTATTTT.

On this clonotype: A read error may account for a junction end that differs from germline. The chain uses TRBV4-3 and TRBJ1-4; TRBD1 agrees at 8 bases. Germline V gives CDR1 LGHNA, CDR2 YSLEER. CDR3 length: 15 amino acids. DNA for the CDR3: TGCGCCAGCAGCCAAGGGACAGGGCGCTATGAAAAAATGTTTTTT. It codes for CASSQGTGRYEKMFF.

There are many counts of this clonotype. The chain joins TRBV18 to TRBJ2-3, with 7 bases identical to TRBD2. The CDR3 contains 16 residues. In germline, CDR1 is KGHSH, CDR2 LQKENI. V lost 0 bases and J lost 6; bases outside the gene matches: 9. In DNA, the CDR3 is TGTGCCAGCTCACCACCTGAGCGAGCGGGGCCGGATACGCAGTATTTT. It specifies CASSPPERAGPDTQYF. Supplemented by reference TRBV18 and TRBJ2-3, the full variable domain reads NAGVMQNPRHLVRRRGQEARLRCSPMKGHSHVYWYRQLPEEGLKFMVYLQKENIIDESGMPKERFSAEFPKEGPSILRIQQVVRGDSAAYFCASSPPERAGPDTQYFGPGTRLTVL.

This clonotype was picked up a small number of times. V is TRBV4-3 and J is TRBJ2-7; 10 bases are shared with TRBD1. V lost 5 bases, J lost 3 bases, and 4 bases stayed unmatched. Germline lookup yields CDR1 LGHNA and CDR2 YSLEER. The CDR3 covers 14 residues. CDR3 DNA: TGCGCCAGCAGCGTCCGGGACAGGGGCTACGAGCAGTACTTC. Its protein product is CASSVRDRGYEQYF.

In its sample, this clonotype was seen a few times. The chain has TRBV15 and TRBJ1-3; D unresolved. Germline CDR1 is LNHNV and CDR2 is YYDKDF (reference sequence). CDR3 length: 16 amino acids. The V end lost 3 bases, the J end lost 3 bases, and 15 bases lay between the germline ends. The CDR3, as DNA: TGTGCCACCAGCAGGTGGGAGATTGAGTTTGGAAACACCATATATTTT. Amino acids: CATSRWEIEFGNTIYF.

This clonotype was picked up a small number of times. The V gene is TRBV7-2, the J gene TRBJ2-7; D could derive from TRBD1 or TRBD2 (5 bases each). Germline loops: CDR1 SGHTA, CDR2 FQGNSA. The CDR3 consists of 14 residues. V lost 5 bases to trimming and J lost 3 bases, with 14 bases between them. For the CDR3, the DNA is TGTGCCAGCAGCCCGAGGGACGGGCACTACGAGCAGTACTTC. It encodes CASSPRDGHYEQYF.

This clonotype was observed a handful of times. This chain links TRBV6-2 or TRBV6-3 with TRBJ2-2; D is perhaps TRBD1 (6 bases). The CDR3 is made up of 15 amino acids. Trimming cost V 7 bases and J 3 bases, with 15 bases left between them. Germline V CDR1 and CDR2: MNHEY, SVGEGT. The CDR3 bases are TGTGCCAGCACGCCGGGGACAATCTACACCGGGGAGCTGTTTTTT. It yields the protein CASTPGTIYTGELFF.